The rows below give T cell receptor beta chains drawn from one sample of a study of blood T cell repertoires in COVID-19. Sequencing used immunoSEQ multiplex PCR; TCRdb keeps in-frame clones, though not all of them. The sample includes 48,000 or so clones, around 86% of them seen just once. The material sequenced was peripheral blood. These receptor sequences come from an elderly woman with COVID-19, enrolled during active disease. CDR3s include the opening cysteine and the closing phenylalanine or tryptophan. A D gene is named only where the DNA matches it firmly. Clone size is given for some rows only: seen once, a few or many times, or a class if the clone is expanded.

v_gene: TRBV2; d_gene: TRBD1; j_gene: TRBJ2-2; abundance: NA; CDR3nt: TGTGCCAGCAGTGCTCCTTTGGGGGGACAGGGGGTGAAATTGAACACCGGGGAGCTGTTTTTT; CDR3aa: CASSAPLGGQGVKLNTGELFF
v_gene: TRBV13; d_gene: NA; j_gene: TRBJ2-1; abundance: NA; CDR3nt: TGTGCCAGCAGCTCCTTTTCCTACAATGAGCAGTTCTTC; CDR3aa: CASSSFSYNEQFF
v_gene: TRBV5-1; d_gene: TRBD1; j_gene: TRBJ2-5; abundance: NA; CDR3nt: TGCGCCAGCACCCCGGGACAGGGGTCTACAGAGACCCAGTACTTC; CDR3aa: CASTPGQGSTETQYF
v_gene: TRBV28; d_gene: NA; j_gene: TRBJ1-5; abundance: NA; CDR3nt: TGTGCCAGCAGTGCCCGGGAACTGAGCAATCAGCCCCAGCATTTT; CDR3aa: CASSARELSNQPQHF
v_gene: TRBV9; d_gene: TRBD1; j_gene: TRBJ2-7; abundance: NA; CDR3nt: TGTGCCAGCAGCTCAGACAGGGGGGGACCCGTTTCCTCCTACGAGCAGTACTTC; CDR3aa: CASSSDRGGPVSSYEQYF
v_gene: TRBV6-5; d_gene: TRBD1; j_gene: TRBJ1-3; abundance: NA; CDR3nt: TGTGCCAGCATTACCCTACAGGGGTATGGAAACACCATATATTTT; CDR3aa: CASITLQGYGNTIYF
v_gene: TRBV27; d_gene: TRBD1; j_gene: TRBJ2-3; abundance: NA; CDR3nt: TGTGCCAGCAGCCTGGACAGGTTAAGCACAGATACGCAGTATTTT; CDR3aa: CASSLDRLSTDTQYF
v_gene: TRBV4-1; d_gene: TRBD1; j_gene: TRBJ1-5; abundance: NA; CDR3nt: TGCGCCAGCAGCCTCCGACAGGGGGTAAGCAATCAGCCCCAGCATTTT; CDR3aa: CASSLRQGVSNQPQHF
v_gene: TRBV28; d_gene: NA; j_gene: TRBJ1-2; abundance: NA; CDR3nt: TGTGCCAGCAGTTCCCCAGTTGGCTATGGCTACACCTTC; CDR3aa: CASSSPVGYGYTF
v_gene: TRBV6-6; d_gene: NA; j_gene: TRBJ2-7; abundance: NA; CDR3nt: TGTGCCAGCAGTCGAAGTGGGCCAGACGAGCAGTACTTC; CDR3aa: CASSRSGPDEQYF
v_gene: TRBV7-3; d_gene: NA; j_gene: TRBJ1-2; abundance: NA; CDR3nt: TGTGCCAGCAGCTTAAGACCAGGCGATGGCTACACCTTC; CDR3aa: CASSLRPGDGYTF
v_gene: TRBV6-5; d_gene: NA; j_gene: TRBJ1-3; abundance: NA; CDR3nt: TGTGCCAGCAGTTACTCGAAGAGCTCTGGAAACACCATATATTTT; CDR3aa: CASSYSKSSGNTIYF
v_gene: TRBV11-3; d_gene: NA; j_gene: TRBJ2-7; abundance: NA; CDR3nt: TGTGCCAGCAGCTTATATCGGGGAGGACAGCAGTACTTC; CDR3aa: CASSLYRGGQQYF
v_gene: TRBV7-9; d_gene: NA; j_gene: TRBJ2-7; abundance: NA; CDR3nt: TGTGCCAGCAGCCTAACTGTGGGCCACGAGCAGTACTTC; CDR3aa: CASSLTVGHEQYF
v_gene: TRBV5-1; d_gene: NA; j_gene: TRBJ2-3; abundance: NA; CDR3nt: TGCGCCAGCAGCTTCAGGGCAAGCACAGATACGCAGTATTTT; CDR3aa: CASSFRASTDTQYF
v_gene: TRBV11-2; d_gene: TRBD1; j_gene: TRBJ1-2; abundance: NA; CDR3nt: TGTGCCAGCAGCAACAGGGGCGGTCAATATGGCTACACCTTC; CDR3aa: CASSNRGGQYGYTF
v_gene: TRBV7-9; d_gene: NA; j_gene: TRBJ2-7; abundance: NA; CDR3nt: TGTGCCAGCGGCCAGACCCGGGACGAGCAGTACTTC; CDR3aa: CASGQTRDEQYF
v_gene: TRBV18; d_gene: TRBD1; j_gene: TRBJ1-2; abundance: once; CDR3nt: TGTGCCAGCTCACCAGAGGGACAGGGCGCCGGCTACACCTTC; CDR3aa: CASSPEGQGAGYTF
v_gene: TRBV28; d_gene: NA; j_gene: TRBJ1-2; abundance: NA; CDR3nt: TGTGCCAGCAGGGGGGGTGTTGGCAGGAGGGGATCTAACTATGGCTACACCTTC; CDR3aa: CASRGGVGRRGSNYGYTF
v_gene: TRBV5-1; d_gene: TRBD2; j_gene: TRBJ2-5; abundance: NA; CDR3nt: TGCGCCAGCAGCCTGACAGCGGGGGCAGAGACCCAGTACTTC; CDR3aa: CASSLTAGAETQYF
v_gene: TRBV30; d_gene: NA; j_gene: TRBJ2-2; abundance: NA; CDR3nt: TGTGCCTGGAGTATAGCGAACACCGGGGAGCTGTTTTTT; CDR3aa: CAWSIANTGELFF
v_gene: TRBV7-8; d_gene: TRBD2; j_gene: TRBJ2-7; abundance: NA; CDR3nt: TGTGCCAGCAGCTCAACGGGACTAGCGGGAAGACGCTCCGAGCAGTACTTC; CDR3aa: CASSSTGLAGRRSEQYF
v_gene: TRBV7-2; d_gene: NA; j_gene: TRBJ2-3; abundance: NA; CDR3nt: TGTGCCAGCAGCTTCGGAGGGCCAGGCACAGATACGCAGTATTTT; CDR3aa: CASSFGGPGTDTQYF
v_gene: TRBV15; d_gene: TRBD1; j_gene: TRBJ1-4; abundance: NA; CDR3nt: TGTGCCACCAGCACCTATGGGACAGGGAATGAAAAACTGTTTTTT; CDR3aa: CATSTYGTGNEKLFF
v_gene: TRBV5-1; d_gene: TRBD1; j_gene: TRBJ2-1; abundance: NA; CDR3nt: TGCGCCAGCAGCGACGGGACAGGGACCTACAATGAGCAGTTCTTC; CDR3aa: CASSDGTGTYNEQFF
v_gene: TRBV6-1; d_gene: TRBD1; j_gene: TRBJ1-5; abundance: NA; CDR3nt: TGTGCCAGCAGTGAAGCCAGTACAGGGGGCCAGCCCCAGCATTTT; CDR3aa: CASSEASTGGQPQHF